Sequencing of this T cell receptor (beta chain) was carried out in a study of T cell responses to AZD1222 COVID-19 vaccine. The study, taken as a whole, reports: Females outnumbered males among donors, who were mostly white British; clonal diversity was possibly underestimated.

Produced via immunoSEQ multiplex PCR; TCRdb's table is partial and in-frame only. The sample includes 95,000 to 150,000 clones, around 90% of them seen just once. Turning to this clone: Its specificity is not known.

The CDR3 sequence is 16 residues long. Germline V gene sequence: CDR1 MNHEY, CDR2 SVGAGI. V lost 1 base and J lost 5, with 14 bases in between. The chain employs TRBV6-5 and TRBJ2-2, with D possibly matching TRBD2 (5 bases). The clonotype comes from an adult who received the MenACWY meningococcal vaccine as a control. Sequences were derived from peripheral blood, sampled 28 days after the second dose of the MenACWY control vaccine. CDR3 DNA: TGTGCCAGCAGTTACTTGACCGGGATCCATACCGGGGAGCTGTTTTTT. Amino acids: CASSYLTGIHTGELFF.